One sample yielded the 17 T cell receptor beta chains listed below, sequenced in a study of blood T cell repertoires in COVID-19. Sequencing used immunoSEQ multiplex PCR; TCRdb keeps in-frame clones, though not all of them. The repertoire holds approximately 65,000 clones, about 93% seen once, with approximately 2.6% in the top ten. Source material: peripheral blood. Source of these receptors: a man between 65 and 79 years old with active COVID-19.

This clone is a singleton in its sample. The chain employs TRBV5-6 and TRBJ2-1; TRBD1 is a possible D gene (6 bases). The CDR3 loop spans 17 amino acids. The V end was cut by 1 base, the J end by 0 bases, with 14 bases between. Germline CDR1 and CDR2: SGHDT and YYEEEE. The CDR3 bases are TGTGCCAGCAGCTTGTATGGACAGCAAAGCTCCTACAATGAGCAGTTCTTC. It translates to CASSLYGQQSSYNEQFF.

The genes are TRBV2 and TRBJ1-3; 7 bases are a match to TRBD1. The length of the CDR3 is 15 residues. With V trimmed by 5 bases and J by 4 bases, 8 bases remained unmatched. The V gene's germline CDR1 is SNHLY and CDR2 FYNNEI. CDR3 sequence reads: CASSFDRASGNTIYF. DNA for the CDR3: TGTGCCAGCAGTTTCGACAGGGCGTCCGGAAACACCATATATTTT.

The chain employs TRBV7-6 and TRBJ1-2; 7 bases fit TRBD1. CDR3 size: 13 residues. J lost 5 bases, V lost 5 bases, and 5 bases had no gene match. Looked up from germline, CDR1 is SGHVS and CDR2 is FNYEAQ. Here the CDR3 reads CASSPGQVYGYTF. The CDR3 region has the DNA TGTGCCAGCAGCCCAGGACAGGTGTATGGCTACACCTTC.

This sequence joins TRBV12-3 or TRBV12-4 and TRBJ1-1; D remains ambiguous. This CDR3 has 11 residues. V lost 5 bases and J lost 9, with 10 bases in between. CDR3 DNA sequence: TGTGCCAGCAGTGCGGGTAGCAAAGCTTTCTTT. Encoded protein: CASSAGSKAFF.

The chain recombines TRBV28 with TRBJ2-5; 8 nucleotides align to TRBD1. V shed 8 bases and J 4 bases; nucleotides not matched to a gene: 9. CDR3 length: 14 residues. CDR1 is MDHEN, CDR2 SYDVKM, per germline. The DNA of the CDR3 is TGTGCCAGCCGCCCAGGGGGCTGGGGAGAGACCCAGTACTTC. Amino acids: CASRPGGWGETQYF.

Only one count was recorded for this clone. This chain's CDR3 is CASSSDRDNNEQFF. The CDR3 DNA is TGTGCCAGCAGCTCGGACAGGGACAACAATGAGCAGTTCTTC. This chain joins TRBV7-9 and TRBJ2-1; 8 nucleotides match TRBD1. J lost 5 bases, V lost 4 bases, and 4 bases had no gene match. The germline V gene has CDR1 SEHNR and CDR2 FQNEAQ (reference sequence). The CDR3 spans 14 residues.

This chain links TRBV18 with TRBJ2-7; 7 bases align to TRBD1. Losses at the gene ends were 4 bases for V and 0 bases for J; bases not matched to a gene: 6. Germline V gene sequence: CDR1 KGHSH, CDR2 LQKENI. CDR3 size: 15 residues. DNA for the CDR3: TGTGCCAGCTCACTACAGGGGCCTAGCTCCTACGAGCAGTACGTC. Translating it yields CASSLQGPSSYEQYV.

The chain uses TRBV11-2 and TRBJ1-4; D unresolved. Germline values: CDR1 SGHAT, CDR2 FQNNGV. Trimming cost V 1 base and J 5 bases, with 11 bases left between them. The CDR3 sequence is 15 residues long. The CDR3 coding sequence is TGTGCCAGCAGCTTAGCCATGTTTGAGAATGAAAAACTGTTTTTT. Encoded protein: CASSLAMFENEKLFF.

The rearrangement joins TRBV19 to TRBJ1-6, with no clear D. Trimming stripped 5 bases from V and 3 bases from J, with 11 bases between. Germline CDR1 reads LNHDA; CDR2 reads SQIVND (reference sequence). The CDR3 covers 15 residues. The CDR3 here is CASSGVPDYNSPLHF. CDR3 sequence (DNA): TGTGCCAGTAGTGGAGTCCCGGACTATAATTCACCCCTCCACTTT.

This chain links TRBV7-8 with TRBJ1-5, with 7 positions matching TRBD1. From germline, CDR1 is SGHVS and CDR2 FQNEAQ. Germline trimming cut 6 bases from V and 3 bases from J; bases unmatched to any gene: 8. The CDR3 is made up of 15 amino acids. CDR3 in DNA: TGTGCCAGCAGTCCCGCCGGGACAGACAATCAGCCCCAGCATTTT. Protein: CASSPAGTDNQPQHF.

J is TRBJ1-4 and V is TRBV7-2, with 7 nucleotides matching TRBD1. Per the germline V gene, CDR1 is SGHTA and CDR2 is FQGNSA. The CDR3 is 18 amino acids. The V gene end was trimmed by 2 bases and the J gene end by 4 bases; junction bases not matched to a gene: 13. CDR3 nucleotides: TGTGCCAGCAGCTTAACTGGGCCTGGGACAGCCTTTAATGAAAAACTGTTTTTT. Its protein product is CASSLTGPGTAFNEKLFF. Full variable domain (missing parts from reference TRBV7-2 and TRBJ1-4): GAGVSQSPSNKVTEKGKDVELRCDPISGHTALYWYRQSLGQGLEFLIYFQGNSAPDKSGLPSDRFSAERTGGSVSTLTIQRTQQEDSAVYLCASSLTGPGTAFNEKLFFGSGTQLSVL.

This clone turned up a few times. The chain combines TRBV2 with TRBJ2-1, with 8 bases that match TRBD2. Germline-derived CDR1 and CDR2 are SNHLY and FYNNEI. Unmatched junction bases numbered 6, after V lost 7 bases and J lost 10 bases. The CDR3 loop spans 12 amino acids. CDR3 sequence: CASNGLAGEQFF. In nucleotides, the CDR3 is TGTGCCAGCAATGGACTAGCTGGCGAGCAGTTCTTC.

V gene TRBV7-2 combines with J gene TRBJ1-1, with D possibly being TRBD1 (5 bases). Germline-derived CDR1 and CDR2 are SGHTA and FQGNSA. The CDR3 extends over 13 amino acids. V gave up 4 bases and J gave up 7 bases, with 13 bases separating them. CDR3 in DNA: TGTGCCAGCAGCTCATTAAACGGGGGTGAAGCTTTCTTT. Translated: CASSSLNGGEAFF. Looking up the rest from reference TRBV7-2 and TRBJ1-1 gives the full variable domain: GAGVSQSPSNKVTEKGKDVELRCDPISGHTALYWYRQSLGQGLEFLIYFQGNSAPDKSGLPSDRFSAERTGGSVSTLTIQRTQQEDSAVYLCASSSLNGGEAFFGQGTRLTVV.

This chain uses TRBV7-2 with TRBJ1-2, with 12 nucleotides matching TRBD1. After removal of 4 bases from V and 10 bases from J, the junction contained 4 bases not matched to a gene. Germline V gene sequence: CDR1 SGHTA, CDR2 FQGNSA. The CDR3 runs to 13 residues. In DNA, the CDR3 is TGTGCCAGCAGCTCCGGGACAGGGGGCGTCTACACCTTC. Translation: CASSSGTGGVYTF.

The rearrangement uses TRBV7-8 and TRBJ2-7; possible D gene TRBD1, 5 bases. The V gene lost 1 base and the J gene lost 3 bases, with 10 bases spanning the gap. The germline CDR1 and CDR2 sequences are SGHVS and FQNEAQ. This CDR3 region has 14 residues. CDR3 in amino acids: CASSLDQGGYEQYV. In DNA, the CDR3 is TGTGCCAGCAGCTTAGACCAGGGCGGCTACGAGCAGTACGTC.

The J gene is TRBJ1-5, the V gene TRBV19, with D unresolved. Germline lookup yields CDR1 LNHDA and CDR2 SQIVND (reference sequence). This CDR3 comprises 15 residues. Deletions cut 1 base from V and 5 bases from J, with 12 bases between. The CDR3 sequence: CASSIGRGGYQPQHF. Here the CDR3 DNA reads TGTGCCAGTAGTATAGGGCGCGGAGGGTATCAGCCCCAGCATTTT.

The V gene is TRBV19, the J gene TRBJ1-1; D is perhaps TRBD1 (6 bases). The CDR3 contains 13 residues. The V end lost 4 bases, the J end lost 6 bases, and 12 bases lay between the germline ends. CDR1 and CDR2 from the germline V gene are LNHDA and SQIVND (reference sequence). The chain's CDR3 is CASSKRGSAEAFF. The CDR3 nucleotides are TGTGCCAGTAGTAAAAGGGGGAGCGCTGAAGCTTTCTTT.